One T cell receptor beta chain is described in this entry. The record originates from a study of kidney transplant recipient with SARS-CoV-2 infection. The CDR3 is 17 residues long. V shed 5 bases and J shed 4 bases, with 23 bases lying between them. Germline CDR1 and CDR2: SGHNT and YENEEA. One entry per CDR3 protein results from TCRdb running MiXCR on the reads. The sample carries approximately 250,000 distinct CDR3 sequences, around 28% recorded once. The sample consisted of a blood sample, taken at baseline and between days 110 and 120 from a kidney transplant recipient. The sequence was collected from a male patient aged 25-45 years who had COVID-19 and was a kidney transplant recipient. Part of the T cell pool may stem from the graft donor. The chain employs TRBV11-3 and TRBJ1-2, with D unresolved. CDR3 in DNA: TGTGCCAGCAGCGGTGAAATCGATCTCGGAAAGGCCTATGGCTACACCTTC. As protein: CASSGEIDLGKAYGYTF.